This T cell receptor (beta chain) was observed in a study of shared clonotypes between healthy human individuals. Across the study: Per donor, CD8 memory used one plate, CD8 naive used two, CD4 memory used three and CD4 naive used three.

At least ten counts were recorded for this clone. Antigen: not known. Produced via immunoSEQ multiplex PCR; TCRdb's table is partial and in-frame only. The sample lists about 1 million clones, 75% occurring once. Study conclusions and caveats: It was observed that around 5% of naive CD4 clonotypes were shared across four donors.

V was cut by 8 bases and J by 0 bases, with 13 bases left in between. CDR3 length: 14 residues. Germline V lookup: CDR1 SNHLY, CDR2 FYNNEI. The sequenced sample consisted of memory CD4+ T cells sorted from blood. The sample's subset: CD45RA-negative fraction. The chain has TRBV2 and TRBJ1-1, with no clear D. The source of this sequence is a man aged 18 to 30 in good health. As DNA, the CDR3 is TGTGCCAGCTGTCCCGGGTCCCTGAACACTGAAGCTTTCTTT. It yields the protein CASCPGSLNTEAFF.